The next 18 T cell receptor beta chains were all read from a single sample in a study of CXCR3-negative and CXCR3-positive naive CD8 T cells. UMI-labeled 5' RACE TRB cDNA libraries were prepared from the cells. Following a re-call of the 5' RACE reads, TCRdb has one entry per CDR3 protein and lacks DNA. Its table lists more than 50,000 distinct CDR3 sequences. Sample: naive CXCR3- CD8+ T cells from blood. The subset is: CD45RO-CCR7+CD27+CD95- naive CD8+ T cells lacking CXCR3 (TNR3-). These receptors all stem from a human donor in good health. Some clones in this sample may be carry-over from other donors' samples.

This rearrangement joins TRBV12-3 or TRBV12-4 to TRBJ1-1; the TRBD1 assignment by TCRdb is unverifiable without DNA. This CDR3 is built from 15 residues. CDR3 loop: CASSGGPGEDTEAFF.

V and J are TRBV29-1 and TRBJ2-5; TCRdb's D call of TRBD2 is untestable without DNA. Germline values: CDR1 SQVTM, CDR2 ANQGSEA. This CDR3 contains 15 residues. The CDR3 sequence is CSVAIAGDNQETQYF.

The V call is TRBV9, the J call TRBJ2-5; TCRdb gives TRBD1 as the D gene, but with no DNA this cannot be confirmed. From germline, CDR1 is SGDLS and CDR2 YYNGEE. The CDR3 runs to 15 residues. CDR3 protein: CASSAYRDPQETQYF. The whole variable domain, filled in from reference TRBV9 and TRBJ2-5, reads DSGVTQTPKHLITATGQRVTLRCSPRSGDLSVYWYQQSLDQGLQFLIQYYNGEERAKGNILERFSAQQFPDLHSELNLSSLELGDSALYFCASSAYRDPQETQYFGPGTRLLVL.

The gene calls are TRBV6-6 and TRBJ2-1; TCRdb selects TRBD2, and the lack of DNA leaves this call unchecked. CDR3 length: 18 amino acids. Per the germline V gene, CDR1 is MNHNY and CDR2 is SVGAGI (reference sequence). The CDR3 protein is CASSRGGDLSDLYNEHFF.

This chain links TRBV28 with TRBJ1-5; TCRdb reports TRBD1, a call that lacks DNA to check it against. Germline V gives CDR1 MDHEN, CDR2 SYDVKM. CDR3 size: 14 residues. CDR3 amino acids: CASSFTGAPQPQHF.

The CDR3: CSGTQGVDYGYTF. The rearrangement uses TRBV29-1 and TRBJ1-2; TCRdb selects TRBD1, and the lack of DNA leaves this call unchecked. Germline CDR1 is SQVTM and CDR2 is ANQGSEA. This CDR3 is 13 amino acids long.

This clonotype shows up as medium-sized by frequency. The genes are TRBV29-1 and TRBJ2-1; TCRdb indicates TRBD2, and absent DNA this call remains unverified. CDR1 and CDR2 from the germline V gene are SQVTM and ANQGSEA. CDR3 size: 14 residues. This CDR3 reads CSLSVAGGPNEQFF.

This chain connects TRBV29-1 to TRBJ2-7. There are 15 residues in the CDR3. Germline lookup yields CDR1 SQVTM and CDR2 ANQGSEA. CDR3 loop: CSVETPMGKSYEQYF.

The chain links TRBV12-3 or TRBV12-4 to TRBJ1-5; as DNA is missing, the TRBD1 call by TCRdb cannot be tested. The CDR3 runs 14 residues. The CDR3 reads CASSPGQVYQPQHF.

This rearrangement joins TRBV4-2 to TRBJ2-5. The CDR3 spans 15 residues. CDR1 LGHNA and CDR2 YNFKEQ come from the germline V gene. This chain's CDR3 is CASSQAECLQETQYF.

The chain joins TRBV14 to TRBJ1-3; checking the TCRdb D call of TRBD1 is not possible without DNA. CDR3 length: 14 amino acids. The germline gives CDR1 SGHDN, CDR2 FVKESK. CDR3: CASSQVGTGNTIYF.

The chain joins TRBV6-2 or TRBV6-3 to TRBJ2-1; the D call of TRBD2 rests on TCRdb alone, since no DNA is present to check it. CDR3 length equals 17 residues. Looked up from germline, CDR1 is MNHEY and CDR2 is SVGEGT. The CDR3 protein is CASETNDPNHARDEQFF.

The rearrangement joins TRBV6-2 or TRBV6-3 to TRBJ2-7; TCRdb outputs TRBD1, but without DNA this stays unchecked. CDR1 and CDR2 from the germline V gene are MNHEY and SVGEGT. This CDR3 comprises 14 residues. CDR3 residues: CASSYFLTGIEQYF.

J is TRBJ2-1 and V is TRBV19; as DNA is missing, the TRBD2 call by TCRdb cannot be tested. This CDR3 is 16 amino acids long. The germline gives CDR1 LNHDA, CDR2 SQIVND (reference sequence). CDR3 residues: CASSIASGDFYNEQFF.

This chain connects TRBV29-1 to TRBJ1-2; the TRBD1 assignment by TCRdb is unverifiable without DNA. There are 14 residues in the CDR3. CDR1 and CDR2 from the germline V gene are SQVTM and ANQGSEA. CDR3 residues: CSVESEGGVYGYTF.

V is TRBV25-1 and J is TRBJ2-5; TCRdb selects TRBD1, and the lack of DNA leaves this call unchecked. This CDR3 is 15 amino acids long. CDR1 and CDR2 (germline): MGHDK, SYGVNS. The CDR3: CASSEYFGQGETQYF.

The chain joins TRBV14 to TRBJ2-1; TCRdb names TRBD2, which stays unverified in the absence of DNA. The CDR3 is 16 amino acids. Germline values: CDR1 SGHDN, CDR2 FVKESK. CDR3 protein: CASSPLAERARNEQFF.

The genes are TRBV10-3 and TRBJ1-3; without DNA, the TCRdb call of TRBD1 cannot be checked. The CDR3 is 15 residues long. Germline assignment: CDR1 ENHRY and CDR2 SYGVKD. CDR3 loop: CAIREQGAYGNTIYF.